Listed below are T cell receptor beta chains from one sample, sequenced in a study of multiple sclerosis patients with progressive multifocal leukoencephalopathy. Produced via immunoSEQ multiplex PCR; TCRdb's table is partial and in-frame only. Counted here are tens of thousands of clones, 85% to 95% occurring once; the ten biggest clones make up about 1.8%. Specimen: PBMCs. Source of these receptors: a man younger than 40 with multiple sclerosis. CDR3s include the opening cysteine and the closing phenylalanine or tryptophan. The D gene is left open where the match is weak. Part of the rows lack a size; the others show once, few, many or a class for expanded clones.

v_call	clone_size	cdr3_length	d_call	j_call	cdr3_aa	cdr3_nt
TRBV4-3	.	16	.	TRBJ2-6	CASSQDRTLRANVLTF	TGCGCCAGCAGCCAAGATCGAACTCTCAGGGCCAACGTCCTGACTTTC
TRBV27	.	15	.	TRBJ1-5	CASSPRQPANQPQHF	TGTGCCAGCAGCCCCCGACAGCCCGCCAATCAGCCCCAGCATTTT
TRBV7-8	.	14	.	TRBJ1-2	CASSPGDRGYGYTF	TGTGCCAGCAGCCCAGGGGATAGGGGCTATGGCTACACCTTC
TRBV13	.	15	TRBD2	TRBJ2-1	CASSPGLAGGNEQFF	TGTGCCAGCAGTCCGGGACTAGCGGGGGGCAATGAGCAGTTCTTC
TRBV18	.	13	.	TRBJ1-5	CASSPGQNQPQHF	TGTGCCAGCTCACCGGGACAAAATCAGCCCCAGCATTTT
TRBV5-6	.	15	.	TRBJ2-4	CASSLVSVYKNIQYF	TGTGCCAGCAGCTTGGTCTCAGTTTACAAAAACATTCAGTACTTC
TRBV5-4	.	15	TRBD1	TRBJ2-7	CASSFGTVSSYEQYF	TGTGCCAGCAGCTTTGGGACAGTAAGCTCCTACGAGCAGTACTTC
TRBV7-9	.	12	.	TRBJ2-5	CASSPGQETQYF	TGTGCCAGCAGCCCCGGGCAAGAGACCCAGTACTTC
TRBV27	.	14	.	TRBJ1-4	CASSPRRGGEKLFF	TGTGCCAGCAGTCCCCGCCGGGGGGGTGAAAAACTGTTTTTT
TRBV6-5	.	15	TRBD2	TRBJ2-1	CASTGLAGVKSEQFF	TGTGCCAGCACCGGACTAGCGGGAGTTAAAAGTGAGCAGTTCTTC
TRBV7-9	once	17	.	TRBJ1-4	CASSNPHSPATNEKLFF	TGTGCCAGCAGCAACCCCCACAGCCCCGCAACTAATGAAAAACTGTTTTTT
TRBV7-8	.	13	.	TRBJ2-1	CASSIGTVNEQFF	TGTGCCAGCAGCATCGGTACGGTAAATGAGCAGTTCTTC
TRBV6-5	few	14	.	TRBJ1-1	CASSSSARRIEAFF	TGTGCCAGCAGCTCATCCGCCCGTCGGATTGAAGCTTTCTTT
TRBV27	once	14	.	TRBJ1-5	CASGARGFNQPQHF	TGTGCCAGCGGGGCCAGGGGCTTCAATCAGCCCCAGCATTTT
TRBV5-1	.	15	.	TRBJ2-2	CASSIGAGVRGELFF	TGCGCCAGCAGCATTGGAGCAGGGGTCCGCGGGGAGCTGTTTTTT
TRBV4-2	.	16	TRBD2	TRBJ2-1	CASSRSGTSGVHEQFF	TGTGCCAGCAGCCGCTCCGGGACTAGCGGTGTCCATGAGCAGTTCTTC
TRBV6-5	.	14	.	TRBJ2-7	CASSRWQSSYGQYF	TGTGCCAGCAGTAGGTGGCAGTCCTCCTACGGGCAGTACTTC
TRBV7-2	.	14	TRBD1	TRBJ2-7	CASTRGTGVYEQYF	TGTGCCAGCACCCGCGGGACAGGGGTCTACGAGCAGTACTTC
TRBV5-1	.	14	TRBD1	TRBJ2-5	CASSTGQGAETQYF	TGCGCCAGCAGCACCGGACAGGGGGCCGAGACCCAGTACTTC
TRBV4-3	.	16	.	TRBJ2-3	CASSPSAGSGADTQYF	TGCGCCAGCAGCCCATCAGCGGGCTCCGGAGCAGATACGCAGTATTTT
TRBV11-2	.	15	TRBD2	TRBJ2-3	CASRTSGRGRNTQYF	TGTGCCAGCAGGACTAGCGGGAGGGGGAGAAATACGCAGTATTTT
TRBV5-1	once	12	.	TRBJ1-1	CASSLGDTEAFF	TGCGCCAGCAGCTTGGGGGACACTGAAGCTTTCTTT
TRBV7-6	.	20	.	TRBJ2-5	CASSLITRRQPLLRQETQYF	TGTGCCAGCAGCTTAATTACACGGCGCCAGCCGCTCCTCCGGCAAGAGACCCAGTACTTC
TRBV19	.	15	.	TRBJ2-1	CASSIRHQFYNEQFF	TGTGCCAGTAGTATACGACATCAATTCTACAATGAGCAGTTCTTC
TRBV29-1	.	15	.	TRBJ1-1	CSAPLQANLNTEAFF	TGCAGCGCCCCCCTACAGGCCAACTTGAACACTGAAGCTTTCTTT
TRBV7-2	few	15	TRBD1	TRBJ1-1	CASSLIQGQVPEAFF	TGTGCCAGCAGCTTAATACAGGGGCAAGTCCCTGAAGCTTTCTTT
TRBV11-1	.	14	.	TRBJ2-5	CASSLEWYQETQYF	TGTGCCAGCAGCTTAGAGTGGTACCAAGAGACCCAGTACTTC
TRBV6-1	.	12	.	TRBJ2-3	CASSDPRLAQYF	TGTGCCAGCAGTGACCCTAGACTCGCGCAGTATTTT
TRBV5-1	.	15	.	TRBJ1-5	CASSLAGISNQPQHF	TGCGCCAGCAGCTTGGCGGGAATTAGCAATCAGCCCCAGCATTTT
TRBV4-1	.	16	.	TRBJ2-2	CASSQVRLASTGELFF	TGCGCCAGCAGCCAAGTAAGGCTAGCGTCCACCGGGGAGCTGTTTTTT
TRBV7-8	.	16	.	TRBJ1-2	CASSPQNAAGMGGYTF	TGTGCCAGCAGTCCCCAAAACGCCGCAGGGATGGGAGGCTACACCTTC
TRBV29-1	.	12	.	TRBJ1-2	CSVEEQIYGYTF	TGCAGCGTTGAAGAACAAATCTATGGCTACACCTTC
TRBV7-9	.	15	TRBD1	TRBJ1-1	CASSTTGGMNTEAFF	TGTGCCAGCAGCACTACAGGGGGTATGAACACTGAAGCTTTCTTT
TRBV6-5	.	15	.	TRBJ1-2	CASSYSKGGEPGYTF	TGTGCCAGCAGTTACTCGAAAGGGGGGGAACCTGGCTACACCTTC
TRBV5-1	.	15	TRBD2	TRBJ2-7	CASSRRERDNPEQYF	TGCGCCAGCAGCCGACGGGAGCGGGATAATCCAGAGCAGTACTTC
TRBV4-1	once	17	.	TRBJ2-1	CASSQDAPRELYNEQFF	TGCGCCAGCAGCCAAGATGCCCCTAGAGAACTCTACAATGAGCAGTTCTTC
TRBV9	.	19	TRBD2	TRBJ2-3	CASTRTSGRSLGDTDTQYF	TGTGCCAGCACCCGGACTAGCGGGAGGTCGCTGGGAGACACAGATACGCAGTATTTT
TRBV7-9	.	14	TRBD2	TRBJ2-1	CASSSTSGRGEQFF	TGTGCCAGCAGCTCGACTAGCGGGAGAGGAGAGCAGTTCTTC
TRBV6-6	.	14	TRBD1	TRBJ2-2	CATRRQGGTGELFF	TGTGCCACCCGCAGACAGGGGGGCACCGGGGAGCTGTTTTTT
TRBV18	.	17	TRBD2	TRBJ2-5	CASSPPGLAGRYETQYF	TGTGCCAGCTCACCACCGGGACTAGCGGGACGGTATGAGACCCAGTACTTC
TRBV7-3	.	15	.	TRBJ2-1	CASSSAGLPYNEQFF	TGTGCCAGCAGCTCGGCAGGGCTACCCTACAATGAGCAGTTCTTC
TRBV6-6	.	16	TRBD2	TRBJ2-1	CASRKEGTSGSGGQFF	TGTGCCAGCAGAAAGGAGGGGACTAGCGGGAGTGGGGGACAGTTCTTC
TRBV11-2	.	17	.	TRBJ2-1	CASSFKVTGRSYNEQFF	TGTGCCAGCAGCTTTAAAGTAACCGGGCGCTCCTACAATGAGCAGTTCTTC
TRBV6-6	.	14	TRBD1	TRBJ2-7	CASRPGTDSYEQYF	TGTGCCAGCAGGCCCGGGACAGACTCCTACGAGCAGTACTTC
TRBV2	once	17	.	TRBJ1-5	CASSERGGRYSNQPQHF	TGTGCCAGCAGTGAGCGGGGAGGGAGATATAGCAATCAGCCCCAGCATTTT